The clone carrying this T cell receptor beta chain was detected many times. Its antigen remains unknown. From RNA transcripts, TCR beta CDR3 regions were amplified. The HTBI primer set drove a first-round RT-PCR of the TCR CDR3. In TCRdb, the multiplex PCR reads were re-called with MiXCR into one record per CDR3 protein. This sample has 300,000 to 450,000 distinct CDR3 sequences; approximately 15% occur once, and the top ten carry 28%. Uncontrolled infections, other autoimmune diseases, pregnancy or lactation led to exclusion of patients. This sample was taken from a study of T cells in Graves' hyperthyroidism and ophthalmopathy. Study-level information: The blood sample was taken at first diagnosis, before treatment began.

Study-wide results and caveats: A 13 V-J signature model discriminated ophthalmopathy versus stable hyperthyroidism. Most expanded thyroid clonotypes above 0.001 also appeared in blood.

The sequenced sample consisted of blood. The sequence came from a woman under 30 with Graves' hyperthyroidism that later progressed to Graves' ophthalmopathy.

The CDR3 region is CASSDRGLYYEQYF. The CDR3 nucleotides are TGTGCCAGCAGTGACAGGGGCCTCTACTACGAGCAGTACTTC. The chain joins TRBV2 to TRBJ2-7, with TRBD1 as a possible D gene (6 bases). CDR1 SNHLY and CDR2 FYNNEI come from the germline V gene. This CDR3 has 14 residues. V lost 3 bases, J lost 3 bases, and 12 bases lay in between.